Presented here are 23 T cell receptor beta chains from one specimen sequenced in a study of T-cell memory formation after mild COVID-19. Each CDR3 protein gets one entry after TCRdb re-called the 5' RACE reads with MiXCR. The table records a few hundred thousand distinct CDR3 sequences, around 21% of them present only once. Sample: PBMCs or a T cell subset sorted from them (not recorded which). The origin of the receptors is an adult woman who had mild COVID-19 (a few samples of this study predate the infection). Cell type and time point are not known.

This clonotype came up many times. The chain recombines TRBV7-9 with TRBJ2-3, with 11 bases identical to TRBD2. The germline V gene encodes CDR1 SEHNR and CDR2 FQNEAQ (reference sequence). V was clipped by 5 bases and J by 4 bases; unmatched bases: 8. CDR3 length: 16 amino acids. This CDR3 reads CASSAPTSGVADTQYF. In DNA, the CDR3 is TGTGCCAGCAGCGCACCGACTAGCGGGGTAGCAGATACGCAGTATTTT.

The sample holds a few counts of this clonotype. The DNA for the CDR3 is TGTGCCAGCAGCCCAACAACCCCGGACGTATCCTCCCAGTACTTC. It translates to CASSPTTPDVSSQYF. V and J are TRBV7-9 and TRBJ2-5; D unclear. The V end was cut by 5 bases, the J end by 9 bases, with 22 bases between. Germline V gene data show CDR1 as SEHNR and CDR2 as FQNEAQ (reference sequence). The CDR3 runs 15 residues.

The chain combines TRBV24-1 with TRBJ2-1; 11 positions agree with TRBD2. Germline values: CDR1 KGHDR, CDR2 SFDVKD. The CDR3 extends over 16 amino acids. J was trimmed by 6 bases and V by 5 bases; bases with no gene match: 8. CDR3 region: CATSAASGRRGNEQFF. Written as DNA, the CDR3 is TGTGCCACCAGTGCGGCTAGCGGGAGGAGGGGCAATGAGCAGTTCTTC.

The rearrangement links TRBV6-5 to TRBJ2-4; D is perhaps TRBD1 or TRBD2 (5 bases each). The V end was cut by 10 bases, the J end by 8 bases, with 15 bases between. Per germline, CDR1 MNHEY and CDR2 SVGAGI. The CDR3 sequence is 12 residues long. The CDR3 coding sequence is TGTGCCACCCTCGAGGGGTGGGACATTCAGTACTTC. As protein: CATLEGWDIQYF.

CDR3 amino acids: CASSVGRATYNEQFF. The CDR3 DNA sequence: TGTGCCAGCAGTGTTGGCAGGGCGACCTACAATGAGCAGTTCTTC. The J gene is TRBJ2-1, the V gene TRBV2; D might be TRBD1 (5 bases). Trimming took 4 bases from V and 2 from J, leaving 12 bases between them. The CDR3 has 15 amino acids. The germline gives CDR1 SNHLY, CDR2 FYNNEI.

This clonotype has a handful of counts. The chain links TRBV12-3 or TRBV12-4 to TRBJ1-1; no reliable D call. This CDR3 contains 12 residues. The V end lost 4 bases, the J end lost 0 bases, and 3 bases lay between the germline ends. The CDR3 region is CASSWMNTEAFF. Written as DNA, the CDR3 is TGTGCCAGCAGTTGGATGAACACTGAAGCTTTCTTT.

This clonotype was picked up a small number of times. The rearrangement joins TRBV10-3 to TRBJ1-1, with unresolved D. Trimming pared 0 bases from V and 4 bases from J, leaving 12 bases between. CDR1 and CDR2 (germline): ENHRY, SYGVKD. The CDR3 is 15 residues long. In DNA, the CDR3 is TGTGCCATCAGTGAGTCGAGGGTGTTGGCCACTGAAGCTTTCTTT. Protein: CAISESRVLATEAFF.

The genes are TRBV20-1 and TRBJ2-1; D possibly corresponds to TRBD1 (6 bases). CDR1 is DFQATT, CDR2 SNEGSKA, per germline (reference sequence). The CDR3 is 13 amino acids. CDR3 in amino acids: CSNAAGALNEQFF. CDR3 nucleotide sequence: TGCAGCAATGCGGCAGGGGCCCTCAATGAGCAGTTCTTC.

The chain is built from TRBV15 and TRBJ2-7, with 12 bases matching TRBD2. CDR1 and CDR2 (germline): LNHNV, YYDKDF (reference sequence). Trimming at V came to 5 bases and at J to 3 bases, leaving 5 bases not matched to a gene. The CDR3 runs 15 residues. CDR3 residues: CATSYMTSGSYEQYF. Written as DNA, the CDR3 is TGTGCCACCAGCTACATGACTAGCGGGAGCTACGAGCAGTACTTC.

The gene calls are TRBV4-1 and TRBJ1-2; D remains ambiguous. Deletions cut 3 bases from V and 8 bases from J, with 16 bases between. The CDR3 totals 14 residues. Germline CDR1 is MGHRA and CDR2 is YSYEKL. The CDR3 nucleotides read TGCGCCAGCAGCCATATGGACGGACCTGGGGGCTACACCTTC. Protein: CASSHMDGPGGYTF.

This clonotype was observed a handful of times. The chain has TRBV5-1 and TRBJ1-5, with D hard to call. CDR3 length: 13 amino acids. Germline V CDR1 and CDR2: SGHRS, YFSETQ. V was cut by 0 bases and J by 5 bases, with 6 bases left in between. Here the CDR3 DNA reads TGCGCCAGCAGCTTGGCCGTCGATCAGCCCCAGCATTTT. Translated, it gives CASSLAVDQPQHF.

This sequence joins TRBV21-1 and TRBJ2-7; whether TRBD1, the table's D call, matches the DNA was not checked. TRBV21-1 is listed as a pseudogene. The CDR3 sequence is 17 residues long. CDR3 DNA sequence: TGTGCCAGCAGCAAACCGGGACAGGGAGCCCTTTGCTACGAGCAGTACTTC. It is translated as CASSKPGQGALCYEQYF.

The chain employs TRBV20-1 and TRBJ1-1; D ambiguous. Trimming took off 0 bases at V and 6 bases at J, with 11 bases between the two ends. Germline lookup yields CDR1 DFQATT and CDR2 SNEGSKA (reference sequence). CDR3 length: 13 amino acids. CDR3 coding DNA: TGCAGTGCTAGAGAACCCCTAGGACCTGAAGCTTTCTTT. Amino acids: CSAREPLGPEAFF.

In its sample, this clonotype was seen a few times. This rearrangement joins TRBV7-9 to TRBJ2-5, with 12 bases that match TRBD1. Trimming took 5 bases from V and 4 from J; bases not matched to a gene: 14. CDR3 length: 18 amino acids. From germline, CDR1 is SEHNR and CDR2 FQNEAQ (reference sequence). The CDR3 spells CASSLGTGGFLSRETQYF. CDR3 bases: TGTGCCAGCAGCCTCGGGACAGGGGGCTTTCTGAGTCGAGAGACCCAGTACTTC.

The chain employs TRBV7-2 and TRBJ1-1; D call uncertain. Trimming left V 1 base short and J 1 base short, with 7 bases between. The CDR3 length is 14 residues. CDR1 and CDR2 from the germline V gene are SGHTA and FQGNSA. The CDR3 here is CASSLDPRNTEAFF. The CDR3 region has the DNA TGTGCCAGCAGCTTAGATCCCAGGAACACTGAAGCTTTCTTT.

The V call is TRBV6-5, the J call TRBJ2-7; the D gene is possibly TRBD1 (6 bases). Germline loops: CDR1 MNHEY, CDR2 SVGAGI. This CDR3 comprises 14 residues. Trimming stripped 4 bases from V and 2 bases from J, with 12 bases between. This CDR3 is CASSLGGTAYEQYF. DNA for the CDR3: TGTGCCAGCAGTTTAGGGGGAACTGCCTACGAGCAGTACTTC.

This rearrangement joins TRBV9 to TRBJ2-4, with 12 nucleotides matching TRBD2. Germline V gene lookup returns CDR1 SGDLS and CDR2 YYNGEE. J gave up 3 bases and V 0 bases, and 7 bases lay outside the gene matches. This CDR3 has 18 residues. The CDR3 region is CASSVAMTSGSGKNIQYF. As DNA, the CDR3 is TGTGCCAGCAGCGTAGCAATGACTAGCGGGAGTGGCAAAAACATTCAGTACTTC.

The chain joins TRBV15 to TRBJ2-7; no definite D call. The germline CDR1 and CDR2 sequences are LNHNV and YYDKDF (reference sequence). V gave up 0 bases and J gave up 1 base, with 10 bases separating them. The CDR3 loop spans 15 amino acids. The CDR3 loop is CATSREGGSSYEQYF. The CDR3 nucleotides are TGTGCCACCAGCAGAGAGGGCGGCAGTTCCTACGAGCAGTACTTC. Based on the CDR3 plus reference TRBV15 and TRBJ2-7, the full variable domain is DAMVIQNPRYQVTQFGKPVTLSCSQTLNHNVMYWYQQKSSQAPKLLFHYYDKDFNNEADTPDNFQSRRPNTSFCFLDIRSPGLGDTAMYLCATSREGGSSYEQYFGPGTRLTVT.

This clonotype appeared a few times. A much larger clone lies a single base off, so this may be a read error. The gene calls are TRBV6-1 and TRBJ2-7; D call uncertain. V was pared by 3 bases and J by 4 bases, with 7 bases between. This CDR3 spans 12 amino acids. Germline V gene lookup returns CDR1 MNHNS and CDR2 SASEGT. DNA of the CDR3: TGTGCCAGCAGTGAGATGGGGTACGAGCAGTACTTC. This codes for CASSEMGYEQYF.

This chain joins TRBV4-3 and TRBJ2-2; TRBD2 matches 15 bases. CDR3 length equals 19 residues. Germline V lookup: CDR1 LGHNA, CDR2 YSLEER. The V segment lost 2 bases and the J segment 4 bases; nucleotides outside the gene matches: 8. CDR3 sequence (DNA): TGCGCCAGCAGCCAAAACACTAGGACTAGCGGGAGGGGCACCGGGGAGCTGTTTTTT. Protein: CASSQNTRTSGRGTGELFF.

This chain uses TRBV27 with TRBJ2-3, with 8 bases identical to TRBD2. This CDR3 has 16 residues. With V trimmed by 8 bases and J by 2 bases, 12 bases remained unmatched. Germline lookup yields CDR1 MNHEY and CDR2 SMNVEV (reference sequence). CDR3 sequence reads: CASQTFGGRITDTQYF. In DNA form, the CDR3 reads TGTGCCAGCCAAACCTTCGGCGGGAGGATCACAGATACGCAGTATTTT.

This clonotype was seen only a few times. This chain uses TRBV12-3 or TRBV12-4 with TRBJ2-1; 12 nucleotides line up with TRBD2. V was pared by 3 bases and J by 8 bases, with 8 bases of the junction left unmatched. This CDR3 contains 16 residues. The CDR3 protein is CASSLGRTSGIDEQFF. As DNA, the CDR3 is TGTGCCAGCAGTTTGGGTCGGACTAGCGGGATAGATGAGCAGTTCTTC.

In DNA form, the CDR3 reads TGTGCCAGCAGGACAGGGATTGGCTACGAGCAGTACTTC. It yields the protein CASRTGIGYEQYF. The chain uses TRBV2 and TRBJ2-7, with TRBD1 matching 7 bases. CDR3 length equals 13 residues. Germline CDR1 SNHLY, CDR2 FYNNEI. V lost 6 bases to trimming and J lost 3 bases; unmatched junction nucleotides: 5.